A single sample gave rise to the 22 T cell receptor beta chains below, sequenced in a study of cytomegalovirus exposure and HLA in healthy donors. Primers for the PCR totalled 60 Vbeta and 13 Jbeta. Sequenced by immunoSEQ multiplex PCR; TCRdb stores in-frame clones only, minus some. The sample consists of 90,000 to 120,000 clones, roughly 76% of them appearing once. Sequences were obtained from PBMCs. These receptors were taken from a man aged 18 to 30 in good health and CMV-seronegative.

This chain's CDR3 is CASSSSGSYEQYF. In nucleotides, the CDR3 is TGCGCCAGCAGTTCAAGCGGGTCCTACGAGCAGTACTTC. The genes are TRBV5-1 and TRBJ2-7, with TRBD2 as a possible D gene (6 bases). From germline, CDR1 is SGHRS and CDR2 YFSETQ. The CDR3 runs 13 residues. V gave up 5 bases and J gave up 1 base, with 10 bases separating them. The variable domain in full, completed from reference TRBV5-1 and TRBJ2-7, reads KAGVTQTPRYLIKTRGQQVTLSCSPISGHRSVSWYQQTPGQGLQFLFEYFSETQRNKGNFPGRFSGRQFSNSRSEMNVSTLELGDSALYLCASSSSGSYEQYFGPGTRLTVT.

The chain recombines TRBV28 with TRBJ1-1, with D perhaps matching TRBD1 (6 bases). There are 15 residues in the CDR3. CDR1 is MDHEN, CDR2 SYDVKM, per germline. V shed 6 bases and J shed 6 bases, with 20 bases lying between them. The DNA for the CDR3 is TGTGCCAGCAGATCCCACCGGACAGCTCACGCTGAAGCTTTCTTT. It codes for CASRSHRTAHAEAFF.

The J gene is TRBJ1-2, the V gene TRBV15; a weak D match, TRBD1 (5 bases). There are 15 residues in the CDR3. V was cut by 1 base and J by 3 bases, with 12 bases left in between. CDR1 and CDR2 (germline): LNHNV, YYDKDF (reference sequence). CDR3 in DNA: TGTGCCACCAGCAGAGGACAGAGCTCTTACTATGGCTACACCTTC. Translated: CATSRGQSSYYGYTF.

Remarks on this clone: Other DNA sequences in the same sample also yield this CDR3. The chain uses TRBV10-3 and TRBJ2-7; D possibly corresponds to TRBD1 (5 bases). The length of the CDR3 is 12 residues. The V end was cut by 6 bases, the J end by 0 bases, with 6 bases between. Germline V CDR1 and CDR2: ENHRY, SYGVKD. The CDR3 sequence: CAISDSSYEQYF. The DNA of the CDR3 is TGTGCCATCAGCGACAGCTCCTACGAGCAGTACTTC.

The chain recombines TRBV28 with TRBJ2-6, with 11 bases identical to TRBD1. The CDR3 has 18 amino acids. From germline, CDR1 is MDHEN and CDR2 SYDVKM. Germline trimming cut 6 bases from V and 2 bases from J; bases unmatched to any gene: 9. CDR3 residues: CASSLPGGQGAGANVLTF. CDR3 DNA sequence: TGTGCCAGCAGCCTCCCGGGGGGACAGGGGGCTGGGGCCAACGTCCTGACTTTC.

The rearrangement joins TRBV7-6 to TRBJ2-5; D not resolved. Germline CDR1 is SGHVS and CDR2 is FNYEAQ. Trimming removed 5 bases at V and 1 base at J, with 8 bases between. The CDR3 spans 13 residues. The CDR3 DNA is TGTGCCAGCAGCAGACGCGGCCAAGAGACCCAGTACTTC. Translating it yields CASSRRGQETQYF.

This clone was recorded a few times. V is TRBV7-6 and J is TRBJ1-1; no reliable D call. This CDR3 has 17 amino acids. Germline lookup yields CDR1 SGHVS and CDR2 FNYEAQ. Trimming pared 0 bases from V and 1 base from J, leaving 15 bases between. The CDR3 nucleotides are TGTGCCAGCAGCTTAGCGGTGAGTGGGCCCAGGAACACTGAAGCTTTCTTT. Its translation: CASSLAVSGPRNTEAFF.

The chain combines TRBV5-1 with TRBJ2-7, with TRBD2 as a possible D gene (5 bases). Germline V gene lookup returns CDR1 SGHRS and CDR2 YFSETQ. The CDR3 runs to 14 residues. Deletions cut 3 bases from V and 4 bases from J, with 14 bases between. The CDR3 coding sequence is TGCGCCAGCAGCTGGGGATCCCCGGGGTACGAGCAGTACTTC. Translating gives CASSWGSPGYEQYF.

The chain couples TRBV9 to TRBJ2-1; D is perhaps TRBD2 (7 bases). Trimming pared 4 bases from V and 5 bases from J, leaving 19 bases between. This CDR3 is built from 16 residues. CDR1 SGDLS and CDR2 YYNGEE come from the germline V gene. The CDR3, as DNA: TGTGCCAGCAGCCTAAGGCGGGGCGGGGGCAACAATGAGCAGTTCTTC. Translating gives CASSLRRGGGNNEQFF.

This clone was found once. This chain connects TRBV18 to TRBJ1-2; D is uncertain. Germline CDR1 KGHSH, CDR2 LQKENI. Between the trimmed V and J ends, which lost 3 bases and 6 bases, there was a span of 8 bases. The CDR3 is 12 amino acids. The CDR3 spells CASSPGEHGYTF. The CDR3 DNA reads as TGTGCCAGCTCACCGGGCGAGCATGGCTACACCTTC.

A remark on this clone: Other DNA sequences in the same sample also yield this CDR3. CDR3 DNA: TGCAGCGCCGAGGTCGGACACTACGAGCAGTACTTC. Amino acid sequence: CSAEVGHYEQYF. The chain is built from TRBV29-1 and TRBJ2-7; weak D call: TRBD1 (5 bases). The CDR3 runs to 12 residues. V lost 7 bases and J 3 bases, leaving 13 bases between the germline ends. Germline CDR1 is SQVTM and CDR2 is ANQGSEA.

The chain employs TRBV5-1 and TRBJ2-5; tentatively, D is TRBD2 (5 bases). The better agreement between TRBJ2-7 and the DNA end casts doubt on the J call. The CDR3 contains 13 residues. Looked up from germline, CDR1 is SGHRS and CDR2 is YFSETQ. The CDR3 here is CASSLGLTYEQYF. CDR3 sequence (DNA): TGCGCCAGCAGCCTCGGACTGACCTACGAGCAGTACTTC.

The chain links TRBV5-1 to TRBJ2-7; 9 bases match TRBD1. Germline V lookup: CDR1 SGHRS, CDR2 YFSETQ. The CDR3 has 15 amino acids. The V gene end was trimmed by 4 bases and the J gene end by 2 bases; junction bases not matched to a gene: 7. CDR3 nucleotides: TGCGCCAGCAGCCGGGATGGGACAGGGCCCTACGAGCAGTACTTC. It yields the protein CASSRDGTGPYEQYF.

The rearrangement links TRBV28 to TRBJ2-2; D not certain. Germline loops: CDR1 MDHEN, CDR2 SYDVKM. CDR3 length: 15 residues. Trimming left V 1 base short and J 6 bases short, with 12 bases between. CDR3 sequence reads: CASSLSVLASGELFF. CDR3 in DNA: TGTGCCAGCAGTTTATCAGTTTTGGCATCCGGGGAGCTGTTTTTT.

The rearrangement joins TRBV5-6 to TRBJ2-5; 7 bases fit TRBD2. The J segment lost 11 bases and the V segment lost 7 bases, leaving 14 bases of the junction unmatched. The germline CDR1 and CDR2 sequences are SGHDT and YYEEEE. This CDR3 comprises 13 residues. The CDR3 DNA reads TGTGCCAGCCGATTGGGGGGGGGAACGGAGCAGTACTTC. Protein product: CASRLGGGTEQYF.

The CDR3 nucleotides read TGCGCCAGCAGCCCACCGACACACACCGGGGAGCTGTTTTTT. Protein product: CASSPPTHTGELFF. The V call is TRBV5-1, the J call TRBJ2-2; D ambiguous. The CDR3 is 14 amino acids. The V gene lost 4 bases and the J gene lost 3 bases, with 10 bases spanning the gap. CDR1 is SGHRS and CDR2 is YFSETQ in the germline V gene.

The rearrangement links TRBV7-2 to TRBJ1-6; TRBD1 matches 8 bases. The V gene's germline CDR1 is SGHTA and CDR2 FQGNSA. The CDR3 extends over 14 amino acids. Trimming cost V 4 bases and J 9 bases; bases outside gene matches: 5. CDR3 sequence reads: CASSSGQGRSPLHF. The CDR3 bases are TGTGCCAGCAGCTCCGGACAGGGTCGTTCACCCCTCCACTTT.

The chain recombines TRBV7-9 with TRBJ1-2; D call uncertain. The CDR3 is 14 amino acids. Germline-derived CDR1 and CDR2 are SEHNR and FQNEAQ (reference sequence). V lost 5 bases and J lost 5, with 15 bases in between. CDR3 nucleotides: TGTGCCAGCAGCCTGGGTGAGGGCTGGTATGGCTACACCTTC. Translated, it gives CASSLGEGWYGYTF.

The V and J genes are TRBV28 and TRBJ2-5; D is undetermined. Trimming took off 4 bases at V and 4 bases at J, with 4 bases between the two ends. The V gene's germline CDR1 is MDHEN and CDR2 SYDVKM. The CDR3 is made up of 11 amino acids. CDR3 DNA: TGTGCCAGCAGTTCCCTAGAGACCCAGTACTTC. Protein sequence: CASSSLETQYF.

V gene TRBV5-6 combines with J gene TRBJ2-5; 8 bases align to TRBD1. V dropped 4 bases and J dropped 5; count of bases not matched to a gene: 7. CDR1 SGHDT and CDR2 YYEEEE come from the germline V gene. The CDR3 length is 14 residues. The CDR3 DNA follows: TGTGCCAGCAGCGCCGAGACAGGGGTGGAGACCCAGTACTTC. Translated: CASSAETGVETQYF.

With respect to this clone: This sample includes further DNA sequences coding for the same CDR3. J is TRBJ1-4 and V is TRBV5-1; 9 bases match TRBD1. The ends lost 2 bases at V and 5 bases at J; junction bases unmatched: 1. Germline V gene data show CDR1 as SGHRS and CDR2 as YFSETQ. This CDR3 contains 14 residues. DNA for the CDR3: TGCGCCAGCAGCTTACAGGGGGCGAATGAAAAACTGTTTTTT. The encoded protein is CASSLQGANEKLFF. The full variable domain, rest sourced from reference TRBV5-1 and TRBJ1-4, is KAGVTQTPRYLIKTRGQQVTLSCSPISGHRSVSWYQQTPGQGLQFLFEYFSETQRNKGNFPGRFSGRQFSNSRSEMNVSTLELGDSALYLCASSLQGANEKLFFGSGTQLSVL.

The CDR3 spells CASSQVNRGLRAEAFF. The CDR3 DNA follows: TGCGCCAGCAGCCAGGTAAACAGGGGGCTAAGGGCTGAAGCTTTCTTT. The V gene is TRBV4-3, the J gene TRBJ1-1, with TRBD1 identical over 9 bases. V lost 3 bases and J lost 6; bases outside the gene matches: 11. The germline gives CDR1 LGHNA, CDR2 YSLEER. The CDR3 consists of 16 residues.